This T cell receptor beta chain originates from a study of blood T cell repertoires in COVID-19. About the study: Material from acute and convalescent COVID-19 was sourced from the United States, Italy and Spain.

Germline CDR1 MDHEN, CDR2 SYDVKM. The CDR3 length is 14 residues. V lost 6 bases and J 4 bases, leaving 12 bases between the germline ends. The data were produced by immunoSEQ multiplex PCR, yet TCRdb's version contains in-frame clones alone and is incomplete. Of 47,000 or so clones listed, 65% to 90% are singletons. The chain uses TRBV28 and TRBJ2-2; the D gene is possibly TRBD1 (5 bases). This receptor was obtained from an elderly woman with COVID-19, enrolled during active disease. Sequenced sample: peripheral blood. The CDR3 protein is CASSQIGATGELFF. CDR3 nucleotides: TGTGCCAGCAGCCAAATAGGGGCCACCGGGGAGCTGTTTTTT.